What follows is one T cell receptor (beta chain) and its context. Original processing methods: From reference gene primer amplification, estimates of nucleated cell counts were derived. Some clones are missing from TCRdb's copy, which holds only in-frame ones; the method was immunoSEQ multiplex PCR. The V and J calls and clone size were taken over from that table, and D and trimming were inferred from the DNA. Of 150,000 to 250,000 clones listed, 82% are singletons. This sample was included in a study of blood T cell repertoires in COVID-19. Overall study context: Specimens from acute and convalescent COVID-19 originated in the United States, Italy and Spain. In each case, the material was cDNA or gDNA derived from T cells, B-cell-depleted T cells, or PBMCs.

Sequencing was performed on peripheral blood. The TCR comes from a human donor with acute or convalescent COVID-19. The donor label of this sample is uncertain.

CDR3 nucleotides: TGTGCCAGAAGCTTTGTCGACAGTCTTTGCTATGGCTACACCTTC. This translates into CARSFVDSLCYGYTF. V gene TRBV5-3 combines with J gene TRBJ1-2; tentatively, D is TRBD1 (5 bases). TRBV5-3 is an open reading frame whose function is uncertain. V was clipped by 2 bases and J by 4 bases, with 15 bases between them. This CDR3 comprises 15 residues.